One and the same sample provided the 22 T cell receptor beta chains below, sequenced in a study of blood T cell repertoires in COVID-19. Sequencing was performed with immunoSEQ multiplex PCR; in TCRdb, only in-frame clones are kept and a portion is missing. This sample has under 200,000 clones, with approximately 80% found just once. The sequencing input was PBMCs or T cells enriched from blood (not recorded which). The receptor set was obtained from a man in his forties or fifties who had recovered from COVID-19.

CDR3 loop: CASSVAIGQGWDTEAFF. The CDR3 nucleotides are TGCGCCAGCAGCGTCGCGATAGGGCAGGGGTGGGACACTGAAGCTTTCTTT. The chain combines TRBV5-1 with TRBJ1-1; D might be TRBD1 (6 bases). The CDR3 has 17 amino acids. V shed 4 bases and J shed 3 bases, with 22 bases lying between them. CDR1 is SGHRS and CDR2 is YFSETQ in the germline V gene. Supplemented by reference TRBV5-1 and TRBJ1-1, the full variable domain reads KAGVTQTPRYLIKTRGQQVTLSCSPISGHRSVSWYQQTPGQGLQFLFEYFSETQRNKGNFPGRFSGRQFSNSRSEMNVSTLELGDSALYLCASSVAIGQGWDTEAFFGQGTRLTVV.

The chain joins TRBV4-3 to TRBJ1-1; D is unresolved. V lost 0 bases, J lost 2 bases, and 10 bases lay in between. The V gene's germline CDR1 is LGHNA and CDR2 YSLEER. The length of the CDR3 is 15 residues. CDR3 in amino acids: CASSQDRPGNTEAFF. The DNA for the CDR3 is TGCGCCAGCAGCCAAGATCGGCCGGGTAACACTGAAGCTTTCTTT.

The chain employs TRBV7-9 and TRBJ1-1; the D gene is possibly TRBD1 (5 bases). With 5 bases removed from V and 6 bases from J, the gap between germline ends came to 13 bases. Germline V CDR1 and CDR2: SEHNR, FQNEAQ (reference sequence). The CDR3 runs to 13 residues. DNA of the CDR3: TGTGCCAGCAGCCCAGTGGGGGGGGCTGAAGCTTTCTTT. Translating it yields CASSPVGGAEAFF.

This clone was counted many times. V is TRBV11-2 and J is TRBJ2-1, with TRBD2 matching 9 bases. Germline V gene sequence: CDR1 SGHAT, CDR2 FQNNGV. The J segment lost 2 bases and the V segment lost 3 bases, leaving 2 bases of the junction unmatched. The CDR3 is 15 residues long. The CDR3 region has the DNA TGTGCCAGCAGCTTTCTAGCGGGGACCTACAATGAGCAGTTCTTC. Encoded protein: CASSFLAGTYNEQFF.

This chain connects TRBV19 to TRBJ1-6; no firm D call. V lost 1 base, J lost 9 bases, and 4 bases lay in between. Germline CDR1 is LNHDA and CDR2 is SQIVND (reference sequence). The CDR3 loop spans 12 amino acids. CDR3 DNA sequence: TGTGCCAGTAGTATAGGAGTTTCACCCCTCCACTTT. Protein product: CASSIGVSPLHF.

The rearrangement uses TRBV4-2 and TRBJ2-7, with D perhaps TRBD1 (6 bases). Trimming removed 0 bases at V and 5 bases at J, with 14 bases between. Germline CDR1 and CDR2: LGHNA and YNFKEQ. The CDR3 is 15 amino acids. For the CDR3, the DNA is TGTGCCAGCAGCCAAGAACTACAGGGTTCCCACGAGCAGTACTTC. This sequence encodes CASSQELQGSHEQYF.

This clone was picked up a small number of times. CDR3 DNA: TGTGCCAGCTCGCCCGATGGGACAGGCCTCCCCCTCCACTTT. Protein: CASSPDGTGLPLHF. The rearrangement uses TRBV18 and TRBJ1-6; TRBD1 matches 8 bases. The CDR3 is 14 residues long. V trimming: 6 bases; J trimming: 13 bases; junction bases outside the gene matches: 11. Germline-derived CDR1 and CDR2 are KGHSH and LQKENI.

V is TRBV27 and J is TRBJ1-6, with D perhaps TRBD1 (5 bases). Trimming removed 5 bases at V and 7 bases at J, with 15 bases between. The CDR3 runs to 15 residues. Germline V CDR1 and CDR2: MNHEY, SMNVEV (reference sequence). CDR3 bases: TGTGCCAGCAGTCGGGAGGGACGGCCGAATTCACCCCTCCACTTT. It encodes CASSREGRPNSPLHF.

The chain carries TRBV15 and TRBJ1-2; D is unresolved. CDR1 is LNHNV and CDR2 is YYDKDF in the germline V gene (reference sequence). Trimming left V 0 bases short and J 4 bases short, with 12 bases between. This CDR3 region has 15 residues. The CDR3 coding sequence is TGTGCCACCAGCAGAGACCTGGACGCGGGCTATGGCTACACCTTC. This encodes CATSRDLDAGYGYTF.

This chain uses TRBV9 with TRBJ2-1; 15 bases align to TRBD2. V was pared by 4 bases and J by 3 bases, with 5 bases of the junction left unmatched. The CDR3 spans 17 residues. Germline CDR1 and CDR2: SGDLS and YYNGEE. CDR3 in amino acids: CASSFGTSGGLYNEQFF. The CDR3, as DNA: TGTGCCAGCAGCTTTGGGACTAGCGGGGGGCTCTACAATGAGCAGTTCTTC.

This clone was seen more than once but under ten times. The rearrangement joins TRBV28 to TRBJ2-1, with 7 bases aligning to TRBD2. With 3 bases clipped from V and 4 bases from J, the junction kept 9 bases outside the gene matches. From germline, CDR1 is MDHEN and CDR2 SYDVKM. CDR3 size: 16 residues. The CDR3 reads CASSLEGRGGYNEQFF. Written as DNA, the CDR3 is TGTGCCAGCAGTTTGGAGGGGAGGGGCGGTTACAATGAGCAGTTCTTC.

This chain connects TRBV19 to TRBJ2-7; TRBD2 matches 15 bases. The V segment lost 2 bases and the J segment 5 bases; nucleotides outside the gene matches: 13. Germline V gene sequence: CDR1 LNHDA, CDR2 SQIVND (reference sequence). The CDR3 contains 19 residues. DNA of the CDR3: TGTGCCAGTAGTATAAGGGGACTAGCGGGGGGCCAGGCACTCCACGAGCAGTACTTC. Its translation is CASSIRGLAGGQALHEQYF.

As for this clone: Just one base apart from a much larger clone, this may be a read error. CDR3 DNA sequence: TGTGCCAGCAGCGTACCGGTATCGCTTAATTCTAGCACAGATACGCAGTATTTT. This encodes CASSVPVSLNSSTDTQYF. This chain joins TRBV9 and TRBJ2-3; D is ambiguous. Per germline, CDR1 SGDLS and CDR2 YYNGEE. The CDR3 covers 18 residues. The germline V and J ends were trimmed by 1 base and 0 bases, with 18 bases remaining between them.

The chain couples TRBV11-2 to TRBJ2-7; tentative D call: TRBD1 (6 bases). The length of the CDR3 is 14 residues. Germline CDR1 is SGHAT and CDR2 is FQNNGV. V was cut by 5 bases and J by 6 bases, with 17 bases left in between. Here the CDR3 DNA reads TGTGCCAGCAGCACCTCCCAGGGGTCGGGCGAGCAGTACTTC. Translating gives CASSTSQGSGEQYF.

The chain recombines TRBV6-4 with TRBJ1-5, with D possibly matching TRBD1 (6 bases). This CDR3 is built from 15 residues. The germline CDR1 and CDR2 sequences are MRHNA and SNTAGT. The germline V and J ends were trimmed by 4 bases and 9 bases, with 19 bases remaining between them. CDR3 amino acids: CASSAFAGAQGPQHF. CDR3 nucleotides: TGTGCCAGCAGTGCCTTCGCGGGGGCTCAAGGGCCCCAGCATTTT.

The genes are TRBV5-1 and TRBJ1-1, with D hard to call. Trimming took off 5 bases at V and 5 bases at J, with 16 bases between the two ends. The germline CDR1 and CDR2 sequences are SGHRS and YFSETQ. CDR3 length: 14 amino acids. The CDR3 protein is CASRLGFSGTEAFF. DNA for the CDR3: TGCGCCAGCAGGCTCGGTTTTTCGGGTACTGAAGCTTTCTTT.

The sample holds one count of this clone. The V and J genes are TRBV5-4 and TRBJ2-5, with D possibly matching TRBD2 (6 bases). The CDR3 contains 15 residues. The V and J ends lost 1 base and 4 bases respectively, with 14 bases between them. Germline V gene sequence: CDR1 SGHNT, CDR2 YYREEE (reference sequence). The CDR3 here is CASSLPGVGSETQYF. The DNA of the CDR3 is TGTGCCAGCAGCTTGCCGGGGGTGGGTTCAGAGACCCAGTACTTC.

V and J are TRBV5-1 and TRBJ2-7, with 12 nucleotides matching TRBD2. CDR1 is SGHRS and CDR2 is YFSETQ in the germline V gene. CDR3 size: 15 residues. Losses at the gene ends were 2 bases for V and 7 bases for J; bases not matched to a gene: 7. CDR3 bases: TGCGCCAGCAGCTTCTCCGCTAGCGGGGGGGCGGAGCAGTACTTC. As protein: CASSFSASGGAEQYF.

The chain uses TRBV28 and TRBJ1-2, with a possible D match to TRBD1 (6 bases). The germline CDR1 and CDR2 sequences are MDHEN and SYDVKM. The CDR3 has 13 residues. Trimming shortened V by 2 bases and J by 4 bases, and 8 bases separated the two germline ends. CDR3 sequence reads: CASSLRQAYGYTF. As DNA, the CDR3 is TGTGCCAGCAGTTTACGACAGGCCTATGGCTACACCTTC.

This clone was observed a few times. The V call is TRBV7-6, the J call TRBJ2-1; 9 bases match TRBD2. This CDR3 region has 16 residues. V lost 5 bases and J lost 4; bases outside the gene matches: 9. The germline V gene encodes CDR1 SGHVS and CDR2 FNYEAQ. CDR3 region: CASSHTASGAYNEQFF. In DNA form, the CDR3 reads TGTGCCAGCAGCCACACCGCTAGCGGGGCTTACAATGAGCAGTTCTTC. The full variable domain, completed using reference TRBV7-6 and TRBJ2-1, is GAGVSQSPRYKVTKRGQDVALRCDPISGHVSLYWYRQALGQGPEFLTYFNYEAQQDKSGLPNDRFSAERPEGSISTLTIQRTEQRDSAMYRCASSHTASGAYNEQFFGPGTRLTVL.

CDR3 sequence reads: CASSQERLAKNIQYF. CDR3 sequence (DNA): TGTGCCAGCAGCCAAGAACGGTTAGCCAAAAACATTCAGTACTTC. J is TRBJ2-4 and V is TRBV3-1 (or the pseudogene TRBV3-2); unclear D gene. The germline V gene has CDR1 LGHDT and CDR2 YNNKEL (reference sequence). This CDR3 region has 15 residues. V lost 0 bases to trimming and J lost 0 bases, with 6 bases between them.

The chain has TRBV28 and TRBJ2-7, with TRBD1 matching 7 bases. The CDR3 contains 14 residues. V gave up 5 bases and J gave up 5 bases; unmatched junction bases: 9. Per the germline V gene, CDR1 is MDHEN and CDR2 is SYDVKM. CDR3 amino acids: CASSQETGKNEQYF. DNA of the CDR3: TGTGCCAGCAGTCAAGAGACAGGGAAGAACGAGCAGTACTTC.